The 28 T cell receptor beta chains presented below share a single source sample, sequenced in a study of vaccination and CD4 T cells after COVID-19. Treatment indicated: roughly 10-day PBMC culture with coronavirus spike peptide pools or control peptides (ViraFEST assay). Sequence data for DNA of cultured CD4+ T cells were generated by the Oncomine TCR Beta short-read assay. TCRdb processed the PCR reads anew with MiXCR; each CDR3 protein has one entry. Counted here are about 19,000 distinct CDR3 sequences, roughly 50% occurring once; the ten biggest clones make up 3%. These receptors have no known antigen. Sample: CD4+ T cells from blood, cultured in vitro, taken after SARS-CoV-2 vaccination. Every receptor here comes from a human donor who had recovered from COVID-19.

This clonotype has a handful of counts. The chain employs TRBV7-9 and TRBJ1-2; D is ambiguous. The CDR3 totals 14 residues. The V end lost 3 bases, the J end lost 7 bases, and 15 bases lay between the germline ends. Germline V gene data show CDR1 as SEHNR and CDR2 as FQNEAQ (reference sequence). The CDR3 here is CASSFLEGWSGYTF. CDR3 in DNA: TGTGCCAGCAGCTTTCTGGAAGGGTGGTCTGGCTACACCTTC.

This chain joins TRBV20-1 and TRBJ2-1; D perhaps matches TRBD2 (6 bases). This CDR3 contains 16 residues. Trimming pared 3 bases from V and 5 bases from J, leaving 20 bases between. The germline CDR1 and CDR2 sequences are DFQATT and SNEGSKA (reference sequence). In nucleotides, the CDR3 is TGCAGTGCTAGTATTCTCGCGGCGGGGTCCCACAATGAGCAGTTCTTC. This sequence encodes CSASILAAGSHNEQFF.

This clonotype has a single count. At one end the junction does not follow the germline gene, possibly because of a read error. V is TRBV11-2 and J is TRBJ1-3; no clear D gene. The CDR3 loop spans 15 amino acids. CDR1 SGHAT and CDR2 FQNNGV come from the germline V gene. The CDR3 sequence is CASSVDGNSGNTIYF. The CDR3 region has the DNA TGTGCCAGCAGCGTAGACGGTAACTCTGGAAACACCATATATTTT.

The gene calls are TRBV10-3 and TRBJ2-6; 9 nucleotides agree with TRBD1. The CDR3 is 16 amino acids. Germline lookup yields CDR1 ENHRY and CDR2 SYGVKD. Trimming removed 6 bases from V and 3 bases from J; junction bases left unmatched: 6. The CDR3 region has the DNA TGTGCCATCAGGGACAGGGGACAGTTTGGGGCCAACGTCCTGACTTTC. This encodes CAIRDRGQFGANVLTF.

This chain joins TRBV2 and TRBJ1-1; 8 bases are a match to TRBD1. Trimming cost V 5 bases and J 5 bases; bases outside gene matches: 7. The CDR3 spans 14 residues. Germline V gene sequence: CDR1 SNHLY, CDR2 FYNNEI. CDR3 in DNA: TGTGCCAGCAGTTTGGCCAGGGGGCATACTGAAGCTTTCTTT. Its protein product is CASSLARGHTEAFF.

The chain couples TRBV20-1 to TRBJ1-3; D not resolved. Trimming cost V 3 bases and J 9 bases, with 21 bases left between them. This CDR3 contains 15 residues. The germline CDR1 and CDR2 sequences are DFQATT and SNEGSKA (reference sequence). CDR3 amino acids: CSARFGPPRVSTIYF. For the CDR3, the DNA is TGCAGTGCTAGGTTTGGGCCGCCGAGAGTGAGCACCATATATTTT.

This chain uses TRBV4-1 with TRBJ2-2; 8 positions agree with TRBD2. The CDR3 has 18 residues. V dropped 3 bases and J dropped 0; count of bases not matched to a gene: 9. The V gene's germline CDR1 is MGHRA and CDR2 YSYEKL. The CDR3 spells CASSQRGETFANTGELFF. Written as DNA, the CDR3 is TGCGCCAGCAGCCAGCGGGGGGAAACCTTCGCGAACACCGGGGAGCTGTTTTTT.

The gene calls are TRBV6-2 or TRBV6-3 and TRBJ2-7; 7 bases align to TRBD2. The CDR3 consists of 13 residues. Germline values: CDR1 MNHEY, CDR2 SVGEGT. The V segment lost 4 bases and the J segment 1 base; nucleotides outside the gene matches: 1. CDR3 loop: CASSWGGSYEQYF. CDR3 in DNA: TGTGCCAGCAGTTGGGGGGGATCCTACGAGCAGTACTTC.

The CDR3 is CASSKKAQGAPPNTEAFF. In nucleotides, the CDR3 is TGTGCCAGCAGCAAAAAAGCTCAGGGGGCCCCACCGAACACTGAAGCTTTCTTT. The genes are TRBV7-3 and TRBJ1-1, with 8 bases aligning to TRBD1. The CDR3 runs to 18 residues. The V gene's germline CDR1 is SGHTA and CDR2 FQGTGA. V shed 5 bases and J 1 base; nucleotides not matched to a gene: 15.

V is TRBV19 and J is TRBJ2-3; 7 bases agree with TRBD1. The CDR3 runs 14 residues. Germline V CDR1 and CDR2: LNHDA, SQIVND (reference sequence). Unmatched junction bases numbered 5, after V lost 6 bases and J lost 2 bases. The CDR3 loop is CASSGTVTTDTQYF. In DNA form, the CDR3 reads TGTGCCAGTAGCGGGACAGTCACCACAGATACGCAGTATTTT.

The V and J genes are TRBV20-1 and TRBJ2-6; TRBD1 might be the D (5 bases). The CDR3 covers 17 residues. V gave up 7 bases and J gave up 0 bases, with 19 bases separating them. Germline-derived CDR1 and CDR2 are DFQATT and SNEGSKA (reference sequence). The CDR3 region has the DNA TGCAGTGTTAAACAGGAGAGACGAAACTCTGGGGCCAACGTCCTGACTTTC. This codes for CSVKQERRNSGANVLTF.

Only a few counts were recorded for this clonotype. The V gene is TRBV24-1, the J gene TRBJ2-4; no clear D gene. Between the trimmed V and J ends, which lost 2 bases and 9 bases, there was a span of 10 bases. The CDR3 runs to 13 residues. CDR1 KGHDR and CDR2 SFDVKD come from the germline V gene. The CDR3 spells CATSDSLGSIQYF. The CDR3, as DNA: TGTGCCACCAGTGATTCCCTAGGAAGCATTCAGTACTTC.

The V gene is TRBV19, the J gene TRBJ1-2, with D possibly being TRBD1 (5 bases). V was cut by 9 bases and J by 8 bases, with 25 bases left in between. The CDR3 runs to 15 residues. Germline V gene data show CDR1 as LNHDA and CDR2 as SQIVND (reference sequence). The CDR3 region has the DNA TGTGCCAGCTCAACCGAGGTCCCGCAGGGTCCAGGCTACACCTTC. It specifies CASSTEVPQGPGYTF.

V usage is TRBV27 and J usage is TRBJ2-2; D unresolved. The germline V gene encodes CDR1 MNHEY and CDR2 SMNVEV (reference sequence). The CDR3 is 14 amino acids. The ends were cut back, 3 bases at V and 2 bases at J, with 7 bases in the middle. CDR3 loop: CASSFFTNTGELFF. The CDR3 bases are TGTGCCAGCAGTTTCTTCACCAACACCGGGGAGCTGTTTTTT.

Only one count was recorded for this clonotype. The V gene is TRBV5-6, the J gene TRBJ1-2; 9 bases are a match to TRBD1. This CDR3 contains 14 residues. With 0 bases clipped from V and 5 bases from J, the junction kept 2 bases outside the gene matches. Per the germline V gene, CDR1 is SGHDT and CDR2 is YYEEEE. CDR3 in DNA: TGTGCCAGCAGCTTGGGGGACAGGGAGTATGGCTACACCTTC. Residues: CASSLGDREYGYTF.

The chain uses TRBV27 and TRBJ1-2; D gene unclear. Germline V lookup: CDR1 MNHEY, CDR2 SMNVEV (reference sequence). CDR3 length: 14 amino acids. V lost 5 bases and J lost 0, with 10 bases in between. The CDR3 region is CASSPRRTNYGYTF. In nucleotides, the CDR3 is TGTGCCAGCAGTCCTAGACGGACTAACTATGGCTACACCTTC.

This clonotype showed up just a few times. The chain is built from TRBV7-2 and TRBJ1-1, with D unresolved. Per germline, CDR1 SGHTA and CDR2 FQGNSA. The CDR3 runs to 11 residues. Trimming took off 5 bases at V and 4 bases at J, with 5 bases between the two ends. The CDR3 DNA follows: TGTGCCAGCAGCCCAGTCACTGAAGCTTTCTTT. Amino acid sequence: CASSPVTEAFF.

This clonotype was seen only a few times. The rearrangement links TRBV10-3 to TRBJ1-1; 9 bases agree with TRBD1. The germline V gene encodes CDR1 ENHRY and CDR2 SYGVKD. V dropped 6 bases and J dropped 1; count of bases not matched to a gene: 3. The CDR3 totals 14 residues. CDR3 sequence reads: CAIRPQGANTEAFF. CDR3 nucleotide sequence: TGTGCCATCAGACCACAGGGGGCGAACACTGAAGCTTTCTTT.

CDR3 bases: TGTGCCAGTAGTATCGCACCAGGGGCCAGGGCGCCCCAGCATTTT. Amino acids: CASSIAPGARAPQHF. The rearrangement links TRBV19 to TRBJ1-5; possibly TRBD1 for D (6 bases). In germline, CDR1 is LNHDA, CDR2 SQIVND (reference sequence). Trimming removed 3 bases from V and 9 bases from J, with 18 bases in between. The CDR3 runs to 15 residues.

This clonotype was seen a handful of times. This rearrangement joins TRBV6-1 to TRBJ1-1; unclear D gene. This CDR3 is built from 11 residues. Germline assignment: CDR1 MNHNS and CDR2 SASEGT. Trimming took 6 bases from V and 11 from J, leaving 13 bases between them. The chain's CDR3 is CASSTGSGAFF. CDR3 DNA: TGTGCCAGCAGCACCGGGAGTGGGGCTTTCTTT.

This clonotype has a handful of counts. The V call is TRBV19, the J call TRBJ2-5; D not resolved. The CDR3 contains 12 residues. Germline loops: CDR1 LNHDA, CDR2 SQIVND (reference sequence). V lost 4 bases and J 5 bases, leaving 8 bases between the germline ends. This CDR3 is CASSNSLETQYF. The CDR3 bases are TGTGCCAGTAGTAATTCCCTGGAGACCCAGTACTTC.

In this sample, this clonotype turned up a few times. The DNA of the CDR3 is TGTGCCATCAGTGTGGATAACTATGGCTACACCTTC. This codes for CAISVDNYGYTF. The V and J genes are TRBV10-3 and TRBJ1-2; D call uncertain. The CDR3 runs 12 residues. V was shortened by 4 bases and J by 1 base, with 4 bases between the two germline ends. In germline, CDR1 is ENHRY, CDR2 SYGVKD.

This clonotype was detected once. The V gene is TRBV5-4, the J gene TRBJ1-5; D unclear. This CDR3 has 13 residues. Looked up from germline, CDR1 is SGHNT and CDR2 is YYREEE (reference sequence). The V end was cut by 0 bases, the J end by 3 bases, with 4 bases between. CDR3: CASSLETNQPQHF. The CDR3 bases are TGTGCCAGCAGCTTGGAAACCAATCAGCCCCAGCATTTT.

The CDR3 DNA sequence: TGCGCCAGCAGCTTCCCCAGGGAAAACACCGGGGAGCTGTTTTTT. Its translation: CASSFPRENTGELFF. J is TRBJ2-2 and V is TRBV5-1; D possibly corresponds to TRBD1 (5 bases). The CDR3 has 15 residues. Germline V gives CDR1 SGHRS, CDR2 YFSETQ. Trimming cost V 2 bases and J 2 bases, with 10 bases left between them.

The gene calls are TRBV5-1 and TRBJ1-1; D is uncertain. V lost 0 bases and J 1 base, leaving 13 bases between the germline ends. CDR1 and CDR2 (germline): SGHRS, YFSETQ. The CDR3 runs to 16 residues. The CDR3 DNA reads TGCGCCAGCAGCTTGGAGATCGGTGGCCAGAACACTGAAGCTTTCTTT. It is translated as CASSLEIGGQNTEAFF. Filled out from reference TRBV5-1 and TRBJ1-1, the complete variable domain reads KAGVTQTPRYLIKTRGQQVTLSCSPISGHRSVSWYQQTPGQGLQFLFEYFSETQRNKGNFPGRFSGRQFSNSRSEMNVSTLELGDSALYLCASSLEIGGQNTEAFFGQGTRLTVV.

The rearrangement links TRBV6-4 to TRBJ1-6; perhaps TRBD1 as D (6 bases). The germline V gene encodes CDR1 MRHNA and CDR2 SNTAGT. Trimming took 4 bases from V and 10 from J, leaving 14 bases between them. This CDR3 contains 14 residues. CDR3: CASSATGLGSPLHF. DNA for the CDR3: TGTGCCAGCAGTGCTACAGGGCTCGGCTCACCCCTCCACTTT.

In its sample, this clonotype was seen a few times. This chain uses TRBV7-8 with TRBJ1-1, with D possibly being TRBD1 (6 bases). The V and J ends lost 5 bases and 1 base respectively, with 20 bases between them. The CDR3 runs to 17 residues. The germline gives CDR1 SGHVS, CDR2 FQNEAQ. The CDR3: CASSRESGTPSNTEAFF. The CDR3 nucleotides are TGTGCCAGCAGCAGAGAATCGGGGACACCGTCGAACACTGAAGCTTTCTTT.

V and J are TRBV5-1 and TRBJ2-5; D gene ambiguous. This CDR3 has 14 amino acids. From germline, CDR1 is SGHRS and CDR2 YFSETQ. Trimming left V 0 bases short and J 5 bases short, with 11 bases between. The DNA for the CDR3 is TGCGCCAGCAGCTTGGGACTGTCGACGGAGACCCAGTACTTC. Its translation is CASSLGLSTETQYF. The full variable domain, rest sourced from reference TRBV5-1 and TRBJ2-5, is KAGVTQTPRYLIKTRGQQVTLSCSPISGHRSVSWYQQTPGQGLQFLFEYFSETQRNKGNFPGRFSGRQFSNSRSEMNVSTLELGDSALYLCASSLGLSTETQYFGPGTRLLVL.